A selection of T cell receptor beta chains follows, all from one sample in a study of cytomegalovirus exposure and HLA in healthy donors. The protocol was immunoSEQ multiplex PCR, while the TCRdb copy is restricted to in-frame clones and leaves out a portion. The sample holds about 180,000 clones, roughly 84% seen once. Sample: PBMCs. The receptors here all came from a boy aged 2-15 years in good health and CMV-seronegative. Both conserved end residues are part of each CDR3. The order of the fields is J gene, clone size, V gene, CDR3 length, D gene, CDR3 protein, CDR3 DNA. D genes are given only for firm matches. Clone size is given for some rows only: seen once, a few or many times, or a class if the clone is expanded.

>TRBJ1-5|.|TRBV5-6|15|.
CASSFWEVGNQPQHF
TGTGCCAGCAGCTTTTGGGAGGTCGGCAATCAGCCCCAGCATTTT
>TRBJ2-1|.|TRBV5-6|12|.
CASSQTGNEQFF
TGTGCCAGCAGCCAAACTGGCAATGAGCAGTTCTTC
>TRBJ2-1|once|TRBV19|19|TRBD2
CASSIDLFLAGDLYNEQFF
TGTGCCAGTAGTATAGATCTATTTCTAGCGGGAGACCTTTACAATGAGCAGTTCTTC
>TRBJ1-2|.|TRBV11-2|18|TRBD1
CASSFSPYRGGANYGYTF
TGTGCCAGCAGCTTCAGCCCATACAGGGGGGGAGCTAACTATGGCTACACCTTC
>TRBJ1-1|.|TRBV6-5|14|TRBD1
CASRSGGVNTEAFF
TGTGCCAGCAGGTCAGGGGGCGTGAACACTGAAGCTTTCTTT
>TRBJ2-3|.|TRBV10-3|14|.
CAISESTRVDTQYF
TGTGCCATCAGTGAGTCGACGCGGGTAGATACGCAGTATTTT
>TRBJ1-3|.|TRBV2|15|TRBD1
CASSDRTGGRDTIYF
TGTGCCAGCAGTGACCGGACAGGAGGACGGGACACCATATATTTT
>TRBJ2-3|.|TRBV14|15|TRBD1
CASSQGTGGTDTQYF
TGTGCCAGCAGCCAAGGGACAGGGGGCACAGATACGCAGTATTTT
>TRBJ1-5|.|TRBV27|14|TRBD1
CASDRVSTKQPQHF
TGTGCCAGCGACAGGGTTTCGACAAAGCAGCCCCAGCATTTT
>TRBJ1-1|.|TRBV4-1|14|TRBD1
CASSLGQGNTEAFF
TGCGCCAGCAGCTTAGGACAGGGAAACACTGAAGCTTTCTTT
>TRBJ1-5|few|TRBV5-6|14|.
CASSLLSGDQPQHF
TGTGCCAGCAGCTTGCTCAGCGGGGATCAGCCCCAGCATTTT
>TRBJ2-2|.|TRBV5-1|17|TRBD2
CASSLGLAGGNTGELFF
TGCGCCAGCAGCTTGGGACTAGCGGGGGGCAACACCGGGGAGCTGTTTTTT
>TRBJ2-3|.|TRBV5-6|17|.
CASSWGPAPRDTDTQYF
TGTGCCAGCAGCTGGGGGCCAGCGCCCCGTGACACAGATACGCAGTATTTT
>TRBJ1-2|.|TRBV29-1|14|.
CSVIVAGVPYGYTF
TGCAGCGTAATTGTAGCAGGGGTTCCCTATGGCTACACCTTC
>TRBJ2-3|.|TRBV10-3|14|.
CAISTGTSTDTQYF
TGTGCCATCAGCACCGGGACTAGCACAGATACGCAGTATTTT
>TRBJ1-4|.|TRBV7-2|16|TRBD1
CASSDRGPFANEKLFF
TGTGCCAGCAGCGACAGGGGGCCCTTCGCTAATGAAAAACTGTTTTTT
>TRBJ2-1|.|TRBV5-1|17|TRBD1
CASSSPGTGGQYNEQFF
TGCGCCAGCAGCTCCCCCGGGACAGGGGGCCAGTACAATGAGCAGTTCTTC
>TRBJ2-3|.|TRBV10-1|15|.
CASSESMGGGNTQYF
TGCGCCAGCAGTGAGTCGATGGGAGGCGGGAATACGCAGTATTTT
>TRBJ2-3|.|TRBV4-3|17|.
CASSQEDQGGGTDTQYF
TGCGCCAGCAGCCAAGAAGATCAGGGTGGAGGGACAGATACGCAGTATTTT
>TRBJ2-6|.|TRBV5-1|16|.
CASSRGTASGANVLTF
TGCGCCAGCAGCCGGGGGACGGCCTCTGGGGCCAACGTCCTGACTTTC
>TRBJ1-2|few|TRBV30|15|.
CASGRGEVANYGYTF
TGTGCCTCCGGGAGGGGGGAGGTAGCTAACTATGGCTACACCTTC
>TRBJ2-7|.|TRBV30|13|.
CAWSQQGTYEQYF
TGTGCCTGGTCCCAACAGGGTACGTACGAGCAGTACTTC
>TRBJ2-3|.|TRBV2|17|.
CASSPRQVYSPPDTQYF
TGTGCCAGCAGCCCAAGACAGGTTTATAGTCCCCCAGATACGCAGTATTTT
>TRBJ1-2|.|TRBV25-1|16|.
CASSEWGLNSNYGYTF
TGTGCCAGCAGTGAATGGGGGCTAAATAGTAACTATGGCTACACCTTC
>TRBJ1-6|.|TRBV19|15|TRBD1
CASRLTGNLNSPLHF
TGTGCCAGTAGGCTGACAGGGAATCTGAATTCACCCCTCCACTTT
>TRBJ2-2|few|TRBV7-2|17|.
CASSLLAGSTNTGELFF
TGTGCCAGCAGCTTACTAGCAGGCTCTACGAACACCGGGGAGCTGTTTTTT
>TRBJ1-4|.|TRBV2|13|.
CASSRGAREKLFF
TGTGCCAGCAGTCGGGGGGCGCGTGAAAAACTGTTTTTT
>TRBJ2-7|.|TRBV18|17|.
CASSPQASESFSYEQYF
TGTGCCAGCTCACCACAGGCTAGCGAGAGCTTCTCCTACGAGCAGTACTTC
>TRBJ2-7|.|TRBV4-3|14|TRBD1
CASSLGQGSYEQYF
TGCGCCAGCAGCCTGGGACAGGGTTCCTACGAGCAGTACTTC
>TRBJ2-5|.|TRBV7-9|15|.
CSSSFGGAVRETQYF
TGTTCCAGCAGCTTCGGAGGGGCGGTACGAGAGACCCAGTACTTC
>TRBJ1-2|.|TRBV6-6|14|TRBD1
CASSYSGQGSGYTF
TGTGCCAGCAGTTACTCGGGACAGGGGAGTGGCTACACCTTC
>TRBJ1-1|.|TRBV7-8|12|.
CASSFGNTEAFF
TGTGCCAGCAGCTTCGGGAACACTGAAGCTTTCTTT
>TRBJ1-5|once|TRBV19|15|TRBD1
CASRDRGRINQPQHF
TGTGCCAGTAGAGACAGGGGGCGTATCAATCAGCCCCAGCATTTT
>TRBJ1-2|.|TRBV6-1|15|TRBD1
CASSEYPDRAMGYTF
TGTGCCAGCAGTGAATACCCGGACAGGGCGATGGGGTACACCTTC
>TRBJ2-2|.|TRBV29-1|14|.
CSVDWGANTGELFF
TGCAGCGTTGATTGGGGCGCGAACACCGGGGAGCTGTTTTTT
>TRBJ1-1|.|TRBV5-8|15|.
CASSWNRNPNTEAFF
TGTGCCAGCAGCTGGAACAGGAACCCGAACACTGAAGCTTTCTTT
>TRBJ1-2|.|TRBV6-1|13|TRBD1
CASSADRDYGYTF
TGTGCCAGCAGTGCCGACAGGGACTATGGCTACACCTTC
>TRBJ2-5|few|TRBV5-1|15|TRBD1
CASETGQGARETQYF
TGCGCCAGCGAAACGGGACAGGGGGCTCGGGAGACCCAGTACTTC
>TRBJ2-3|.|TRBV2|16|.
CASSEIGGGPSDTQYF
TGTGCCAGCAGTGAGATTGGGGGGGGGCCTTCGGATACGCAGTATTTT
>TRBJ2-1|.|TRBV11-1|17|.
CASSLEFKQGSYNEQFF
TGTGCCAGCAGCTTAGAGTTTAAACAGGGCTCCTACAATGAGCAGTTCTTC
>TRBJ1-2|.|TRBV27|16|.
CASTPRGLPELYGYTF
TGTGCCAGCACTCCAAGGGGCCTTCCCGAGTTATATGGCTACACCTTC
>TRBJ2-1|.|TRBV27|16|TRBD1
CASSPAPDREWNEQFF
TGTGCCAGCAGTCCCGCCCCGGACAGGGAGTGGAATGAGCAGTTCTTC
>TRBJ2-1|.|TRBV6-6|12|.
CASSYNREEQFF
TGTGCCAGCAGTTACAACAGGGAGGAGCAGTTCTTC
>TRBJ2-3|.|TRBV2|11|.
CAREESDTQYF
TGTGCCAGGGAGGAATCTGATACGCAGTATTTT
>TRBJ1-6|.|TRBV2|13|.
CASLLDYNSPLHF
TGTGCCAGCCTTTTAGATTATAATTCACCCCTCCACTTT
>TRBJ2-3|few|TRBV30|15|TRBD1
CAWSFRTGGTDTQYF
TGTGCCTGGAGTTTCCGGACAGGGGGCACAGATACGCAGTATTTT
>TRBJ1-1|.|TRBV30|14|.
CAWSVGRASKEAFF
TGTGCCTGGAGTGTTGGGCGCGCCTCCAAAGAAGCTTTCTTT